What follows are 27 T cell receptor beta chains derived from one specimen sequenced in a study of shared clonotypes between healthy human individuals. Positively selected for CCR7, the CD45RO-negative cells used as naive CD8 cells excluded terminally differentiated effector memory CD45RA+ cells. TCRdb keeps only in-frame clones here, not all; method: immunoSEQ multiplex PCR. The table shows around 640,000 clones, with roughly 96% occurring only once. What was sequenced was naive CD8+ T cells sorted from blood. These receptors originate from a woman aged 25 to 39 in good health.

The J gene is TRBJ2-7, the V gene TRBV5-1; TRBD1 aligns across 7 bases. Trimming at V came to 6 bases and at J to 4 bases, leaving 7 bases not matched to a gene. The germline gives CDR1 SGHRS, CDR2 YFSETQ. CDR3 length: 13 amino acids. This CDR3 reads CASTPETGYEQYF. CDR3 sequence (DNA): TGCGCCAGCACACCAGAGACAGGGTACGAGCAGTACTTC.

The chain uses TRBV2 and TRBJ1-5; D perhaps matches TRBD1 (6 bases). Germline CDR1 is SNHLY and CDR2 is FYNNEI. CDR3 length equals 14 residues. The ends were cut back, 6 bases at V and 4 bases at J, with 13 bases in the middle. The CDR3 DNA is TGTGCCAGCAGGGAAACAGGGAGTAATCAGCCCCAGCATTTT. Its translation: CASRETGSNQPQHF.

The chain is built from TRBV5-1 and TRBJ2-7; tentative D call: TRBD2 (5 bases). The ends were cut back, 4 bases at V and 4 bases at J, with 12 bases in the middle. From germline, CDR1 is SGHRS and CDR2 YFSETQ. The CDR3 covers 13 residues. CDR3 in DNA: TGCGCCAGCAGCCCCGGGGTAGCGTACGAGCAGTACTTC. Encoded protein: CASSPGVAYEQYF.

This clone has a single count. The V and J genes are TRBV25-1 and TRBJ1-5; tentative D call: TRBD1 (6 bases). This CDR3 spans 13 amino acids. V was clipped by 7 bases and J by 5 bases, with 12 bases between them. Germline V CDR1 and CDR2: MGHDK, SYGVNS. For the CDR3, the DNA is TGTGCCAGCAAGTCAGGGGCTGATCAGCCCCAGCATTTT. This sequence encodes CASKSGADQPQHF.

The chain has TRBV2 and TRBJ2-5; D perhaps matches TRBD1 (5 bases). V gave up 6 bases and J gave up 6 bases, with 14 bases separating them. The V gene's germline CDR1 is SNHLY and CDR2 FYNNEI. This CDR3 has 13 amino acids. CDR3 residues: CASRTADRKTQYF. In DNA, the CDR3 is TGTGCCAGCAGGACAGCAGATAGGAAGACCCAGTACTTC.

As for this clone: At one end the junction does not follow the germline gene, possibly because of a read error. The chain links TRBV2 to TRBJ1-5; the match to TRBD1 covers 8 bases. The germline CDR1 and CDR2 sequences are SNHLY and FYNNEI. The CDR3 length is 15 residues. The CDR3 coding sequence is TGTGCCAGCATTGAAAGGACAGGGTTAAATCAGCCCCAGCATTTT. It encodes CASIERTGLNQPQHF. Looking up the rest from reference TRBV2 and TRBJ1-5 gives the full variable domain: EPEVTQTPSHQVTQMGQEVILRCVPISNHLYFYWYRQILGQKVEFLVSFYNNEISEKSEIFDDQFSVERPDGSNFTLKIRSTKLEDSAMYFCASIERTGLNQPQHFGDGTRLSIL.

The V call is TRBV28, the J call TRBJ2-5; perhaps TRBD1 as D (5 bases). The CDR3 contains 15 residues. The germline V gene has CDR1 MDHEN and CDR2 SYDVKM. V was clipped by 0 bases and J by 3 bases, with 11 bases between them. CDR3 sequence: CASSLWDTNEETQYF. The CDR3 bases are TGTGCCAGCAGTTTATGGGACACCAATGAAGAGACCCAGTACTTC.

The chain recombines TRBV2 with TRBJ2-6; possibly TRBD1 for D (5 bases). Trimming took off 8 bases at V and 4 bases at J, with 21 bases between the two ends. In germline, CDR1 is SNHLY, CDR2 FYNNEI. The CDR3 spans 17 residues. The CDR3 DNA sequence: TGTGCCAGCTTTAAGGCAGGGAAGAAGGTAGGGGCCAACGTCCTGACTTTC. Encoded protein: CASFKAGKKVGANVLTF.

The rearrangement links TRBV2 to TRBJ2-5; D possibly corresponds to TRBD1 (5 bases). Germline values: CDR1 SNHLY, CDR2 FYNNEI. V lost 6 bases, J lost 2 bases, and 19 bases lay in between. The CDR3 spans 16 residues. CDR3 loop: CASSHPGAGDQETQYF. CDR3 nucleotides: TGTGCCAGCAGCCACCCTGGGGCAGGCGATCAAGAGACCCAGTACTTC.

V gene TRBV28 combines with J gene TRBJ1-5; D gene unclear. Germline V gene sequence: CDR1 MDHEN, CDR2 SYDVKM. This CDR3 is 14 amino acids long. Between the trimmed V and J ends, which lost 3 bases and 2 bases, there was a span of 8 bases. CDR3 protein: CASSFFEGNQPQHF. CDR3 nucleotide sequence: TGTGCCAGCAGTTTTTTTGAGGGCAATCAGCCCCAGCATTTT.

This clone showed up just a few times. V usage is TRBV6-4 and J usage is TRBJ1-2; D gene ambiguous. The germline CDR1 and CDR2 sequences are MRHNA and SNTAGT. The V end lost 3 bases, the J end lost 8 bases, and 10 bases lay between the germline ends. The CDR3 runs 12 residues. CDR3 sequence reads: CASSDVRNGYTF. Here the CDR3 DNA reads TGTGCCAGCAGTGATGTACGGAACGGCTACACCTTC.

V gene TRBV19 combines with J gene TRBJ2-1; 10 positions agree with TRBD2. The CDR3 totals 16 residues. The J segment lost 5 bases and the V segment lost 3 bases, leaving 7 bases of the junction unmatched. Germline CDR1 reads LNHDA; CDR2 reads SQIVND (reference sequence). DNA for the CDR3: TGTGCCAGTAGTATCATGGCTAGCGGGAGTCACAATGAGCAGTTCTTC. Protein product: CASSIMASGSHNEQFF.

The chain employs TRBV7-2 and TRBJ2-2; a possible D gene is TRBD1 (5 bases). CDR3 length equals 12 residues. V lost 7 bases and J 4 bases, leaving 7 bases between the germline ends. CDR1 is SGHTA, CDR2 FQGNSA, per germline. The CDR3 spells CASIDSTGELFF. The CDR3 region has the DNA TGTGCCAGCATCGACAGCACCGGGGAGCTGTTTTTT.

This clone appeared a single time. The V and J genes are TRBV28 and TRBJ2-7; 8 positions agree with TRBD1. Germline CDR1 MDHEN, CDR2 SYDVKM. This CDR3 has 14 residues. The V segment lost 6 bases and the J segment 4 bases; nucleotides outside the gene matches: 8. The CDR3 coding sequence is TGTGCCAGCAGGGATCGGACAGGGAGGTACGAGCAGTACTTC. Its translation: CASRDRTGRYEQYF.

This chain links TRBV15 with TRBJ1-1; a possible D gene is TRBD1 (5 bases). There are 14 residues in the CDR3. Trimming removed 2 bases from V and 4 bases from J, with 11 bases in between. CDR1 is LNHNV and CDR2 is YYDKDF in the germline V gene (reference sequence). The CDR3 loop reads CATSRSRGGTEAFF. CDR3 DNA: TGTGCCACCAGCAGATCAAGGGGCGGCACTGAAGCTTTCTTT.

The V gene is TRBV6-6, the J gene TRBJ2-1; D perhaps matches TRBD2 (6 bases). This CDR3 region has 16 residues. V lost 6 bases and J 3 bases, leaving 18 bases between the germline ends. Per the germline V gene, CDR1 is MNHNY and CDR2 is SVGAGI (reference sequence). The CDR3 region has the DNA TGTGCCAGCAGCCTTGGGTCGACTAGGTTCTACAATGAGCAGTTCTTC. Residues: CASSLGSTRFYNEQFF.

V gene TRBV4-1 combines with J gene TRBJ1-1; D is unresolved. The CDR3 is made up of 14 amino acids. Germline V gene lookup returns CDR1 MGHRA and CDR2 YSYEKL. V was cut by 0 bases and J by 1 base, with 6 bases left in between. CDR3 nucleotides: TGCGCCAGCAGCCAAGATTCGCAGAACACTGAAGCTTTCTTT. This translates into CASSQDSQNTEAFF.

In nucleotides, the CDR3 is TGCAGCGTTGTCGGCACGAACACTGAAGCTTTCTTT. This gives the protein CSVVGTNTEAFF. The rearrangement uses TRBV29-1 and TRBJ1-1; D gene unclear. Trimming pared 4 bases from V and 1 base from J, leaving 7 bases between. Germline V gene lookup returns CDR1 SQVTM and CDR2 ANQGSEA. This CDR3 has 12 amino acids.

The chain carries TRBV15 and TRBJ2-7; 13 nucleotides agree with TRBD2. V was pared by 3 bases and J by 6 bases, with 5 bases of the junction left unmatched. There are 15 residues in the CDR3. Germline V lookup: CDR1 LNHNV, CDR2 YYDKDF (reference sequence). CDR3 coding DNA: TGTGCCACCAGCAGGGGACTAGCGGGAAGGGGCGAGCAGTACTTC. Translation: CATSRGLAGRGEQYF.

Remarks on this clone: A junction end diverges from the germline sequence, so it may reflect a read error. The chain is built from TRBV20-1 and TRBJ2-3; D not certain. CDR3 length equals 8 residues. The V gene's germline CDR1 is DFQATT and CDR2 SNEGSKA (reference sequence). CDR3 in amino acids: CSAEQNAF. CDR3 coding DNA: TGCAGTGCTGAGCAGAACGCTTTT.

This chain links TRBV30 with TRBJ1-5; possibly TRBD1 for D (5 bases). V lost 1 base and J 6 bases, leaving 13 bases between the germline ends. The CDR3 runs 14 residues. The V gene's germline CDR1 is GTSNPN and CDR2 SVGIG (reference sequence). The DNA of the CDR3 is TGTGCCTGGAGTGGTGGGGCTGGCAGTCAGCCCCAGCATTTT. This encodes CAWSGGAGSQPQHF.

The rearrangement joins TRBV10-1 to TRBJ2-7, with D unresolved. V was clipped by 5 bases and J by 0 bases, with 17 bases between them. This CDR3 is 16 amino acids long. In germline, CDR1 is WNHNN, CDR2 SYGVQD (reference sequence). CDR3 amino acids: CASSRVSTVSSYEQYF. The CDR3 coding sequence is TGCGCCAGCAGTCGGGTTTCGACTGTTAGCTCCTACGAGCAGTACTTC.

The chain links TRBV19 to TRBJ1-5, with 7 bases that match TRBD1. The germline V gene has CDR1 LNHDA and CDR2 SQIVND (reference sequence). The CDR3 loop spans 14 amino acids. The V and J ends lost 2 bases and 2 bases, in that order; junction bases with no gene match: 0. The CDR3 DNA reads TGTGCCAGTAGTATACAGGGGGGCAATCAGCCCCAGCATTTT. Its protein is CASSIQGGNQPQHF. The full variable domain, with the rest looked up from reference TRBV19 and TRBJ1-5, is DGGITQSPKYLFRKEGQNVTLSCEQNLNHDAMYWYRQDPGQGLRLIYYSQIVNDFQKGDIAEGYSVSREKKESFPLTVTSAQKNPTAFYLCASSIQGGNQPQHFGDGTRLSIL.

The chain links TRBV28 to TRBJ2-7; 12 nucleotides match TRBD2. Germline V gene data show CDR1 as MDHEN and CDR2 as SYDVKM. The CDR3 extends over 13 amino acids. Germline trimming cut 5 bases from V and 9 bases from J; bases unmatched to any gene: 5. The CDR3 protein is CASSETSGSVQYF. In nucleotides, the CDR3 is TGTGCCAGCAGTGAGACTAGCGGGAGTGTGCAGTACTTC. The variable domain in full, completed from reference TRBV28 and TRBJ2-7, reads DVKVTQSSRYLVKRTGEKVFLECVQDMDHENMFWYRQDPGLGLRLIYFSYDVKMKEKGDIPEGYSVSREKKERFSLILESASTNQTSMYLCASSETSGSVQYFGPGTRLTVT.

The chain employs TRBV28 and TRBJ2-2; D gene uncertain. The CDR3 length is 14 residues. Germline values: CDR1 MDHEN, CDR2 SYDVKM. V shed 6 bases and J shed 3 bases, with 11 bases lying between them. The CDR3 region is CASRRPDYTGELFF. DNA of the CDR3: TGTGCCAGCAGGAGGCCGGATTACACCGGGGAGCTGTTTTTT. Full variable domain (outside the CDR3, taken from reference TRBV28 and TRBJ2-2): DVKVTQSSRYLVKRTGEKVFLECVQDMDHENMFWYRQDPGLGLRLIYFSYDVKMKEKGDIPEGYSVSREKKERFSLILESASTNQTSMYLCASRRPDYTGELFFGEGSRLTVL.

The chain recombines TRBV5-4 with TRBJ2-7; 7 bases line up with TRBD1. Germline V gene lookup returns CDR1 SGHNT and CDR2 YYREEE (reference sequence). This CDR3 region has 15 residues. V was clipped by 6 bases and J by 7 bases; unmatched bases: 16. CDR3 in amino acids: CASTLVGQGVGEQYF. CDR3 nucleotide sequence: TGTGCCAGCACCCTTGTCGGTCAGGGGGTAGGTGAGCAGTACTTC.

CDR3 protein: CASRGRGTGELFF. The CDR3 coding sequence is TGTGCCAGCAGGGGGCGGGGCACCGGGGAGCTGTTTTTT. The rearrangement links TRBV28 to TRBJ2-2; a weak D match, TRBD2 (6 bases). Germline V gene lookup returns CDR1 MDHEN and CDR2 SYDVKM. This CDR3 contains 13 residues. Trimming shortened V by 6 bases and J by 4 bases, and 9 bases separated the two germline ends.